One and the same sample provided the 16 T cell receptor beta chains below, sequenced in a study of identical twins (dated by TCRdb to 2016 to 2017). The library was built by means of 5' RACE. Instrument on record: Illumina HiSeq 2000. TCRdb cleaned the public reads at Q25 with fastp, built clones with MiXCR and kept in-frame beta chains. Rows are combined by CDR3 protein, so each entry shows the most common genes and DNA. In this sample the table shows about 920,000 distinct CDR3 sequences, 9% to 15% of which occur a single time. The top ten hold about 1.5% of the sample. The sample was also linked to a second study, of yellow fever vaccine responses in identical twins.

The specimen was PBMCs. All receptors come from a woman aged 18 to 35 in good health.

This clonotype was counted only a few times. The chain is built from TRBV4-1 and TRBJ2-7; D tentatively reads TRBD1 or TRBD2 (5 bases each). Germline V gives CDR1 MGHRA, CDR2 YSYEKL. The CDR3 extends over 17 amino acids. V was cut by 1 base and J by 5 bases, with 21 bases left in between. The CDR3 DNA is TGCGCCAGCAGCCAAGCCCGGGGACCTGGAAACGCTGACGAGCAGTACTTC. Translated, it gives CASSQARGPGNADEQYF.

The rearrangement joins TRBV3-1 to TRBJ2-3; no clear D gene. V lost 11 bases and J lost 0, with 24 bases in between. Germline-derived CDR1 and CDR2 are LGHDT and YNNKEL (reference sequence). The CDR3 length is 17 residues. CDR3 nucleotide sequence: TGTGCCTGCTCCAAGGGCTTTTCACGAGTTAGCACAGATACGCAGTATTTT. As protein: CACSKGFSRVSTDTQYF.

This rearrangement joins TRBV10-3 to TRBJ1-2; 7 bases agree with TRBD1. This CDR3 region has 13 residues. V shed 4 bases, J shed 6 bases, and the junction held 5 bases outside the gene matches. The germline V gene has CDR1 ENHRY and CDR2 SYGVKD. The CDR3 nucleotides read TGTGCCATCAGTGGACAGGGATTGGATGGCTACACCTTC. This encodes CAISGQGLDGYTF.

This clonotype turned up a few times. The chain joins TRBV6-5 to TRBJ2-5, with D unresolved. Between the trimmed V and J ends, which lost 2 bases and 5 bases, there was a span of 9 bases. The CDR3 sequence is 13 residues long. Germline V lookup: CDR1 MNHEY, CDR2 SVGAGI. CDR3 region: CASSYGLPETQYF. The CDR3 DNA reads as TGTGCCAGCAGTTACGGTCTCCCCGAGACCCAGTACTTC.

The CDR3 loop reads CASSLEGLAEETQYF. The CDR3 coding sequence is TGCGCCAGCAGCTTGGAGGGACTAGCGGAAGAGACCCAGTACTTC. This rearrangement joins TRBV5-1 to TRBJ2-5; TRBD2 matches 11 bases. Germline-derived CDR1 and CDR2 are SGHRS and YFSETQ. This CDR3 spans 15 amino acids. The trim removed 0 bases at V and 3 bases at J, leaving 1 base unmatched.

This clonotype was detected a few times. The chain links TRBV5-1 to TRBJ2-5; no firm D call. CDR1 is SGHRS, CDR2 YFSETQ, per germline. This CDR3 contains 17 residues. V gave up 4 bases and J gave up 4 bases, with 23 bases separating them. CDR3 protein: CASSGDTATLPGETQYF. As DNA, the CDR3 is TGCGCCAGCAGCGGAGATACCGCCACCTTGCCCGGAGAGACCCAGTACTTC.

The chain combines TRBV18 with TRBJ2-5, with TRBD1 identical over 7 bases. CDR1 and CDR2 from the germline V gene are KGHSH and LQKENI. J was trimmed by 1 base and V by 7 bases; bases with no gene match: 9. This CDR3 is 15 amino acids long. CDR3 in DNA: TGTGCCAGCTTTCTTCAGGGGGACAGCCAAGAGACCCAGTACTTC. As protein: CASFLQGDSQETQYF.

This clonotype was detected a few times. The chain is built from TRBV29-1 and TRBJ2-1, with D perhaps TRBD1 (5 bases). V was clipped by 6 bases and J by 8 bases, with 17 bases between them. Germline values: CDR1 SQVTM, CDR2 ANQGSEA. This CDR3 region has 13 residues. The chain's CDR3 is CSVGFPRVDEQFF. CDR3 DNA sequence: TGCAGCGTCGGTTTTCCCAGGGTCGATGAGCAGTTCTTC.

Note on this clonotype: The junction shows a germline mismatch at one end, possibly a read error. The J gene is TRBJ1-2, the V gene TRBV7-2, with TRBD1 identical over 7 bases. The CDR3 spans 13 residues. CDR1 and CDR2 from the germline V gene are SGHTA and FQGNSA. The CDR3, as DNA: TGTGCCAGCAGCTTAGCGGGATGGACAGGAAGCGCCTTC. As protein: CASSLAGWTGSAF.

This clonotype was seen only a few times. CDR3 protein: CASSMVAGGPYEQYF. CDR3 coding DNA: TGTGCCAGTAGTATGGTTGCGGGAGGGCCCTACGAGCAGTACTTC. This rearrangement joins TRBV19 to TRBJ2-7; TRBD2 matches at 9 bases. Germline lookup yields CDR1 LNHDA and CDR2 SQIVND (reference sequence). J lost 2 bases, V lost 3 bases, and 5 bases had no gene match. The CDR3 covers 15 residues.

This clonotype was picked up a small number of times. The CDR3 reads CASSLPPGLAYEQYF. The CDR3 DNA reads TGTGCCAGCAGCTTACCCCCGGGACTAGCCTACGAGCAGTACTTC. The chain employs TRBV7-9 and TRBJ2-7; 8 nucleotides align to TRBD2. The CDR3 sequence is 15 residues long. Germline assignment: CDR1 SEHNR and CDR2 FQNEAQ (reference sequence). With V trimmed by 2 bases and J by 2 bases, 5 bases remained unmatched.

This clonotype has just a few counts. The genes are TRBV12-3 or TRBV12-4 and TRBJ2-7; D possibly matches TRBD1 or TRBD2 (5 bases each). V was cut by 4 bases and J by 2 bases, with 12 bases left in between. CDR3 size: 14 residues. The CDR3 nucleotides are TGTGCCAGCAGTTCGGAGTCGGGGCCCTACGAGCAGTACTTC. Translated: CASSSESGPYEQYF.

This CDR3 is CASSPGFVGLGTNTEAFF. The CDR3 coding sequence is TGCGCCAGCAGCCCCGGTTTTGTCGGGTTAGGGACGAACACTGAAGCTTTCTTT. This rearrangement joins TRBV5-1 to TRBJ1-1; D may be TRBD1 (5 bases). The V end was cut by 4 bases, the J end by 1 base, with 23 bases between. CDR3 size: 18 residues. The V gene's germline CDR1 is SGHRS and CDR2 YFSETQ.

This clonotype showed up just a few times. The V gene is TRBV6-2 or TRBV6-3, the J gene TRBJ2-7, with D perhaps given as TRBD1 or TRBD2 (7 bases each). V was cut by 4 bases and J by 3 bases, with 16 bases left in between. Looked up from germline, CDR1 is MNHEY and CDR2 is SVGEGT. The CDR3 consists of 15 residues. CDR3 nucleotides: TGTGCCAGCAGTTTGGGGGGGACAGCTTTCTACGAGCAGTACGTC. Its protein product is CASSLGGTAFYEQYV.

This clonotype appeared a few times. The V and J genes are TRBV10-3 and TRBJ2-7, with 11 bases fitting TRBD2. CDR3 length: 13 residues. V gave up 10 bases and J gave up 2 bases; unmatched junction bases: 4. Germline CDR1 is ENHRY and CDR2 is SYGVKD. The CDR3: CATLLAGAYEQYF. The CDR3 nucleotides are TGTGCCACCCTACTAGCGGGGGCCTACGAGCAGTACTTC.

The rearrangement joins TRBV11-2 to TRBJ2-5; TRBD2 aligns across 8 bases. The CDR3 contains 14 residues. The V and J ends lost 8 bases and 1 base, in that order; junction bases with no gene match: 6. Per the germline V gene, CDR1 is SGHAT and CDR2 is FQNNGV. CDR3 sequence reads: CASGPTSGQETQYF. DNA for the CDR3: TGTGCCAGCGGACCCACTAGCGGCCAAGAGACCCAGTACTTC. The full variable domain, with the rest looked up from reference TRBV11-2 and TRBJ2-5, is EAGVAQSPRYKIIEKRQSVAFWCNPISGHATLYWYQQILGQGPKLLIQFQNNGVVDDSQLPKDRFSAERLKGVDSTLKIQPAKLEDSAVYLCASGPTSGQETQYFGPGTRLLVL.